This T cell receptor (beta chain) was identified during a study of CD8+CD57+ T cells in acquired aplastic anemia. Study information: Yields of DNA that came from sorted CD4+ and CD8+ cells averaged roughly 3.2 ug.

Selection for sequencing was limited to patients who had shown CD8+CD57+ cell expansion by flow cytometry. Severe acquired aplastic anemia was diagnosed in all patients. This clonotype was observed a single time. At one end the junction does not follow the germline gene, possibly because of a read error. The CDR3 runs to 15 residues. CDR1 and CDR2 from the germline V gene are SEHNR and FQNEAQ (reference sequence). CDR3 and TCR beta VDJ profiling relied on a genomic DNA template. Via MiXCR, TCRdb re-called the reads, giving one row per CDR3 protein. The table records roughly 290,000 distinct CDR3 sequences, about 50% of them present only once.

The chain is built from TRBV7-9 and TRBJ1-6; D call uncertain. Input material: sorted CD4+, CD8+, or CD8+CD57+ T cells (not recorded which) from PBMCs. This TCR was sampled from a human donor with aplastic anemia. CDR3 in DNA: TGCGCCAGCAGCAACTTGGCCCTTACGAATTCACCCCTCCACTTT. Translated: CASSNLALTNSPLHF.